This entry concerns a single T cell receptor (beta chain). A second about 7 to 12 cycle PCR used barcoded and J-beta primers. TCRdb re-analysed the 5' RACE reads in MiXCR, keeping a single row per CDR3 protein. The repertoire includes around 1.7 million distinct CDR3 sequences, roughly 27% of them detected once, and 7.7% sits in the top ten. This sample was taken from a study of blood T cells in healthy people across ages. V lost 5 bases, J lost 1 base, and 13 bases lay in between. Germline V gene lookup returns CDR1 SGDLS and CDR2 YYNGEE. The CDR3 contains 15 residues. The chain recombines TRBV9 with TRBJ1-5; D gene uncertain. The material sequenced was blood. The sequence came from a woman aged 25 to 45 in good health. CDR3 in DNA: TGTGCCAGCAGTGTTGAAGGTAACAGCAATCAGCCCCAGCATTTT. Amino acid sequence: CASSVEGNSNQPQHF.